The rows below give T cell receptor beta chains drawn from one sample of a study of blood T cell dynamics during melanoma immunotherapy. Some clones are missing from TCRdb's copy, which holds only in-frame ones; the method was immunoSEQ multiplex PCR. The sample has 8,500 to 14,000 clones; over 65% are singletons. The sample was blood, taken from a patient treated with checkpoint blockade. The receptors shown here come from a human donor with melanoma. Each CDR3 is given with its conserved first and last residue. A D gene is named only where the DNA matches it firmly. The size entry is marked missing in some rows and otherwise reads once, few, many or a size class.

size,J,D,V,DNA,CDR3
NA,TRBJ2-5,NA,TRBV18,TGTGCCAGCTCTCTCCTAGGAGGGGAGACCCAGTACTTC,CASSLLGGETQYF
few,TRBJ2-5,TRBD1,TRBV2,TGTGCCAGCAGTGAGGGACAGGGAAGGGAGACCCAGTACTTC,CASSEGQGRETQYF
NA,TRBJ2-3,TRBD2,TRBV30,TGTGCCTGGCGTAGCGGGAGTACGATAGATACGCAGTATTTT,CAWRSGSTIDTQYF
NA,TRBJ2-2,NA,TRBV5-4,TGTGCCAGCAGTCCTGTGGGGGCCACCGGGGAGCTGTTTTTT,CASSPVGATGELFF
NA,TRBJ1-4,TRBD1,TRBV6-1,TGTGCCAGCAGTGTCTTCCGGACAGGGAATGAAAAACTGTTTTTT,CASSVFRTGNEKLFF
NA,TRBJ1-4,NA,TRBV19,TGTGCCAGTAGTACCCTAGACTCCTCTTCGGGAGAAAAACTGTTTTTT,CASSTLDSSSGEKLFF
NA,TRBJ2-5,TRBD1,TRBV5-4,TGTGCCAGCAGTCTTTCCCCTCCGGGACAGGGGGAGACCCAGTACTTC,CASSLSPPGQGETQYF
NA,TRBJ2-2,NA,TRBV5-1,TGCGCCAGCAGCTTGAGGGCGAACACCGGGGAGCTGTTTTTT,CASSLRANTGELFF
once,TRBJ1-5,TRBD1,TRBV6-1,TGTGCCAGCAGTGAATCCGGGACAGGAGAAGGGCCCCAGCATTTT,CASSESGTGEGPQHF
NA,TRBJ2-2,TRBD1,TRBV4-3,TGCGCCAGCAGCCAAGGGGCAGGGGGCGAGACCGGGGAGCTGTTTTTT,CASSQGAGGETGELFF
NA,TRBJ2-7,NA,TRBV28,TGTGCCAGCAGTCTCCGGAATAGCGGTAGCTACGAGCAGTACTTC,CASSLRNSGSYEQYF
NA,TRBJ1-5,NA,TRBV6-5,TGTGCCAGCAGTGCCACGGGGGTCAATCAGCCCCAGCATTTT,CASSATGVNQPQHF
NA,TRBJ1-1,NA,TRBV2,TGTGCCAGCAGTGATGGGGGGGACACTGAAGCTTTCTTT,CASSDGGDTEAFF
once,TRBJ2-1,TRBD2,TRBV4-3,TGCGCCAGCAGCCAAGATTCTGGGACTAGCGGGAGGAATGAGCAGTTCTTC,CASSQDSGTSGRNEQFF
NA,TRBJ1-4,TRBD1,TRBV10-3,TGTGCCATCAGCCCTGGGACAGTGACATCGGAAAAACTGTTTTTT,CAISPGTVTSEKLFF
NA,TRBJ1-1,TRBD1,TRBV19,TGTGCCAGTAGTCTACGGACAGGTAAAGCTTTCTTT,CASSLRTGKAFF
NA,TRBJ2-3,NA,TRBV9,TGTGCCAGCAGCCCAACTCGAACCACAGATACGCAGTATTTT,CASSPTRTTDTQYF
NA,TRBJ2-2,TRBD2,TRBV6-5,TGTGCCAGCAGAGCTACTAGCGGGAGAATCGGGGAGCTGTTTTTT,CASRATSGRIGELFF
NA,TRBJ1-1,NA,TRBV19,TGTGCCAGCAACGACAGGAACACTGAAGCTTTCTTT,CASNDRNTEAFF
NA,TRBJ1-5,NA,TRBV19,TGTGCCAGTCGGGGGTTAGGTCCCCAGCATTTT,CASRGLGPQHF
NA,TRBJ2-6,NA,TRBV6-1,TGTGCCAGCGGTAAAGTCCATGGGGCCAACGTCCTGACTTTC,CASGKVHGANVLTF
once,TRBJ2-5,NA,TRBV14,TGTGCCAGCAGCCAAGTGGTAGGGAAAGGAGAGACCCAGTACTTC,CASSQVVGKGETQYF
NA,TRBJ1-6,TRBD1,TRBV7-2,TGTGCCAGCAGCTCGGGACAGTTTTATTCACCCCTCCACTTT,CASSSGQFYSPLHF
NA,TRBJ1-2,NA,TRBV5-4,TGTGCCAGCAGCTCGGACCTTCGGGGATATGGCTACACCTTC,CASSSDLRGYGYTF
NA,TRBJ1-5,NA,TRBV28,TGTGCCAGCAGTACCAATCAGCCCCAGCATTTT,CASSTNQPQHF
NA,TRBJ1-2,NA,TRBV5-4,TGTGCCAGCAGCCCGCTCCAGGGATACTATGGCTACACCTTC,CASSPLQGYYGYTF
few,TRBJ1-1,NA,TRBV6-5,TGTGCCAGCAGTTACTTCCCTGGACCGGTCGACGAAGCTTTCTTT,CASSYFPGPVDEAFF
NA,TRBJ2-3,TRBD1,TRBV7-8,TGTGCCAGCCGGGGCAGCTTATTCGGGGGACAGGACACAGATACGCAGTATTTT,CASRGSLFGGQDTDTQYF
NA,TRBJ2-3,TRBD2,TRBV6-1,TGTGCCAGCAGTGATCGTTCGGGACTAGCGGCAGATACGCAGTATTTT,CASSDRSGLAADTQYF
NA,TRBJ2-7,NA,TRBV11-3,TGTGCCAGCAGCTCATCAGGGTACGAGCAGTACTTC,CASSSSGYEQYF
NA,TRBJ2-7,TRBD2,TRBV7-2,TGTGCCAGCAGCCTTAGCGGGAGACCCTCCTACGAGCAGTACTTC,CASSLSGRPSYEQYF
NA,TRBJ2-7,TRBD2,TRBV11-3,TGTGCCAGCAGCCCCGGACTAGCGGGAACCTACGAGCAGTACTTC,CASSPGLAGTYEQYF
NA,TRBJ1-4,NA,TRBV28,TGTGCCAGCAGTTTGATCGGATACGAAAAACTGTTTTTT,CASSLIGYEKLFF
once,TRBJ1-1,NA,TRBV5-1,TGCGCCAGCAGCTTGACGCAGGCCGGTAACACTGAAGCTTTCTTT,CASSLTQAGNTEAFF
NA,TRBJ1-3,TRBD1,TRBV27,TGTGCCAGCAGCCCCACAGGGGGCTCTGGAAACACCATATATTTT,CASSPTGGSGNTIYF
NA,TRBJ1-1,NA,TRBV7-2,TGTGCCAGCAGCTTAGACCGTTCCCGATGGGGCACTGAAGCTTTCTTT,CASSLDRSRWGTEAFF
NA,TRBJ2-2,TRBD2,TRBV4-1,TGCGCCAGCAGCCAATGGAACCCAGCAGCGGGAGATAGAGGGGAGCTGTTTTTT,CASSQWNPAAGDRGELFF
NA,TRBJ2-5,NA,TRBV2,TGTGCCAGCAGTGAACGACCGCCGAGGACCCAGTACTTC,CASSERPPRTQYF
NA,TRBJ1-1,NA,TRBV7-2,TGTGCCAGCAGCTCCCCAGGTTTTGCTGAAGCTTTCTTT,CASSSPGFAEAFF
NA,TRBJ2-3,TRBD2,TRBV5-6,TGTGCCAGCAGCTTGGTGACGGGAGGGGCAGATACGCAGTATTTT,CASSLVTGGADTQYF
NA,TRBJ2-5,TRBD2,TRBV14,TGTGCCAGCAGCCTCGCTGTAGCGGGGGGAGAGACCCAGTACTTC,CASSLAVAGGETQYF
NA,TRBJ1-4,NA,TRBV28,TGTGCCAGCACCCACGGGGACGGTAATGAAAAACTGTTTTTT,CASTHGDGNEKLFF